The rows below give T cell receptor beta chains drawn from one sample of a study of early T cells in non-severe SARS-CoV-2 infection. TCRdb used MiXCR to reprocess the 5' RACE reads, holding one entry per CDR3 protein. The repertoire has tens of thousands of distinct CDR3 sequences, about 12% of them found once; the top ten carry under 8%. The sample comprised whole blood. The receptors shown here come from an adult who was a healthcare worker with PCR-confirmed SARS-CoV-2 infection or an uninfected control (not recorded which). Both conserved end residues are part of each CDR3. The D gene is left open where the match is weak. Part of the rows lack a size; the others show once, few, many or a class for expanded clones.

V gene	clone size	CDR3 length	D gene	J gene	CDR3 protein	CDR3 DNA
TRBV5-1	few	20	.	TRBJ2-2	CASSPQHQTGYLRNTGELFF	TGCGCCAGCAGCCCCCAACACCAGACAGGATACCTTAGGAACACCGGGGAGCTGTTTTTT
TRBV6-5	few	14	.	TRBJ2-7	CASSYSPGSGEQYF	TGTGCCAGCAGTTATAGCCCGGGAAGCGGCGAGCAGTACTTC
TRBV27	many	15	.	TRBJ2-7	CASSPSHPVYDEQYF	TGTGCCAGCAGTCCATCACACCCCGTGTATGACGAGCAGTACTTC
TRBV29-1	.	13	TRBD1	TRBJ1-3	CSVGTGSGNTIYF	TGCAGCGTGGGGACAGGGTCTGGAAACACCATATATTTT
TRBV7-9	once	15	.	TRBJ1-1	CASSPGWQGLTEAFF	TGTGCCAGCAGCCCCGGGTGGCAGGGATTGACTGAAGCTTTCTTT
TRBV5-8	.	14	.	TRBJ2-3	CAGRPRDGTDTQYF	TGTGCCGGAAGGCCGCGGGACGGCACAGATACGCAGTATTTT
TRBV12-3/TRBV12-4	.	13	.	TRBJ2-5	CASSSDSEETQYF	TGTGCCAGCAGTTCAGACTCTGAAGAGACCCAGTACTTC
TRBV29-1	many	10	.	TRBJ2-7	CSVQTTEQYF	TGCAGCGTTCAGACCACGGAGCAGTACTTC
TRBV6-2/TRBV6-3	.	14	.	TRBJ2-1	CASSYSGPANEQFF	TGTGCCAGCAGTTACTCAGGACCAGCCAATGAGCAGTTCTTC
TRBV5-1	.	13	.	TRBJ2-5	CASSLGRAETQYF	TGCGCCAGCAGCTTGGGCAGGGCGGAGACCCAGTACTTC
TRBV9	many	16	TRBD1	TRBJ2-2	CASSERDRAFVGELFF	TGTGCCAGCAGCGAGAGGGACAGGGCCTTTGTAGGGGAGCTGTTTTTT
TRBV19	.	15	.	TRBJ2-3	CASSIGRSSSDTQYF	TGTGCCAGTAGTATAGGCCGGTCGAGCTCAGATACGCAGTATTTT
TRBV3-1	few	15	.	TRBJ2-5	CASSQKYGGGLTQYF	TGTGCCAGCAGCCAAAAGTACGGAGGGGGCCTGACCCAGTACTTC
TRBV7-2	.	14	.	TRBJ1-2	CASSPRGQSYGYTF	TGTGCCAGCAGCCCAAGAGGACAGAGCTATGGCTACACCTTC
TRBV6-1	once	13	TRBD2	TRBJ2-3	CASSWTSGDTQYF	TGTGCCAGCAGTTGGACTAGCGGAGATACGCAGTATTTT
TRBV12-3/TRBV12-4	.	13	.	TRBJ1-1	CASSLASYTEAFF	TGTGCCAGCAGTTTAGCCAGTTACACTGAAGCTTTCTTT
TRBV9	.	15	TRBD1	TRBJ2-5	CASSVEGQAVETQYF	TGTGCCAGCAGCGTAGAAGGACAGGCTGTGGAGACCCAGTACTTC
TRBV29-1	few	12	.	TRBJ2-3	CSVEGGGDTQYF	TGCAGCGTTGAGGGAGGAGGGGATACGCAGTATTTT
TRBV20-1	few	15	.	TRBJ1-1	CSASYGLEENTEAFF	TGCAGTGCTAGCTACGGGCTCGAGGAGAACACTGAAGCTTTCTTT
TRBV4-1	.	17	TRBD1	TRBJ1-5	CASSQDYGTGSNQPQHF	TGCGCCAGCAGCCAAGATTATGGGACAGGGAGTAATCAGCCCCAGCATTTT
TRBV5-1	many	13	.	TRBJ2-3	CASSLEFGDTQYF	TGCGCCAGCAGCTTGGAATTTGGAGATACGCAGTATTTT
TRBV11-2	many	14	.	TRBJ2-1	CASHILGGGDEQFF	TGTGCCAGCCATATCTTAGGGGGAGGGGATGAGCAGTTCTTC
TRBV10-1	once	13	.	TRBJ1-1	CASSESGTPEAFF	TGCGCCAGCAGTGAGTCGGGGACGCCAGAAGCTTTCTTT
TRBV11-2	many	15	.	TRBJ2-1	CASTLGVADYNEQFF	TGTGCCAGCACCTTAGGCGTGGCGGACTACAATGAGCAGTTCTTC
TRBV11-2	few	16	TRBD2	TRBJ2-3	CASSLGTSGMRNTQYF	TGTGCCAGCAGCTTAGGGACTAGCGGGATGAGAAATACGCAGTATTTT
TRBV12-3/TRBV12-4	.	14	TRBD1	TRBJ1-1	CASSSRQGNTEAFF	TGTGCCAGCAGTTCCCGACAGGGGAACACTGAAGCTTTCTTT
TRBV29-1	few	13	.	TRBJ2-1	CSGAGQTYNEQFF	TGCAGCGGGGCGGGACAGACCTACAATGAGCAGTTCTTC
TRBV20-1	few	14	.	TRBJ2-7	CSARGFRGWYEQYF	TGCAGTGCTAGAGGGTTCAGGGGCTGGTACGAGCAGTACTTC
TRBV29-1	.	12	.	TRBJ2-5	CSVNRDQETQYF	TGCAGCGTTAACAGGGATCAAGAGACCCAGTACTTC
TRBV19	.	16	.	TRBJ1-5	CASSSGQFYSNQPQHF	TGTGCCAGTAGTTCAGGACAGTTTTATAGCAATCAGCCCCAGCATTTT
TRBV4-1	many	15	.	TRBJ1-6	CASSQEPSYNSPLHF	TGCGCCAGCAGCCAAGAACCTAGCTATAATTCACCCCTCCACTTT
TRBV7-2	.	15	TRBD2	TRBJ2-1	CVSSPRTSGYNEQFF	TGTGTCAGCAGTCCACGGACTAGCGGATACAATGAGCAGTTCTTC
TRBV27	many	15	TRBD1	TRBJ2-7	CASSSAGTDAYEQYF	TGTGCCAGCAGTTCAGCCGGGACAGACGCCTACGAGCAGTACTTC
TRBV5-4	few	15	TRBD1	TRBJ2-1	CASSLGAGGYNEQFF	TGTGCCAGCAGCTTGGGTGCAGGGGGCTACAATGAGCAGTTCTTC
TRBV29-1	few	12	TRBD1	TRBJ1-2	CSATGGVYGYTF	TGCAGCGCAACAGGGGGCGTCTATGGCTACACCTTC
TRBV12-5	once	17	.	TRBJ1-6	CASGLVFGLGNDSPLHF	TGTGCTAGTGGTTTGGTTTTCGGCCTAGGGAATGATTCACCCCTCCACTTT
TRBV3-1	.	17	TRBD1	TRBJ2-7	CASSQETGDLGPYEQYF	TGTGCCAGCAGCCAAGAGACAGGGGATCTAGGGCCCTACGAGCAGTACTTC
TRBV29-1	few	14	TRBD1	TRBJ2-1	CSVASGQMYNEQFF	TGCAGCGTTGCATCGGGACAGATGTACAATGAGCAGTTCTTC
TRBV7-2	.	16	TRBD2	TRBJ2-3	CASSRTSGGRTDTQYF	TGTGCCAGCAGCCGGACTAGCGGGGGACGCACAGATACGCAGTATTTT
TRBV23-1	.	12	.	TRBJ2-5	CASRPGQETQYF	TGCGCCAGCAGACCGGGACAAGAGACCCAGTACTTC
TRBV19	few	13	.	TRBJ1-1	CASSTNFITEAFF	TGTGCCAGTAGCACGAACTTTATAACTGAAGCTTTCTTT
TRBV4-1	few	13	.	TRBJ1-5	CASSQEIRQPQHF	TGCGCCAGCAGCCAAGAAATCAGACAGCCCCAGCATTTT
TRBV5-1	once	19	TRBD1	TRBJ2-5	CASSLVRTGEDLEKETQYF	TGCGCCAGCAGCTTGGTAAGGACAGGGGAGGATCTCGAGAAAGAGACCCAGTACTTC
TRBV30	many	14	TRBD1	TRBJ1-2	CAWSTGTEFRGYTF	TGTGCCTGGAGTACCGGGACAGAGTTCCGAGGCTACACCTTC
TRBV20-1	many	15	.	TRBJ1-3	CSALPDSRGGNTIYF	TGCAGTGCTTTACCAGACAGCCGGGGTGGAAACACCATATATTTT
TRBV5-1	few	14	TRBD2	TRBJ2-1	CASSTRERYNEQFF	TGCGCCAGCAGCACGCGGGAGAGGTACAATGAGCAGTTCTTC
TRBV11-2	few	14	.	TRBJ2-7	CASSSLQGGHEQYF	TGTGCCAGCAGCTCACTACAGGGTGGCCACGAGCAGTACTTC
TRBV12-3/TRBV12-4	many	16	.	TRBJ2-1	CASSLPPAGGWDEQFF	TGTGCCAGCAGCCTACCCCCGGCAGGGGGGTGGGATGAGCAGTTCTTC
TRBV7-2	.	15	.	TRBJ2-5	CASSLWGENGETQYF	TGTGCCAGCAGCTTATGGGGGGAGAACGGAGAGACCCAGTACTTC
TRBV29-1	few	14	TRBD1	TRBJ2-2	CSVTGTANTGELFF	TGCAGCGTGACCGGGACAGCTAACACCGGGGAGCTGTTTTTT
TRBV19	many	15	TRBD2	TRBJ2-5	CASSILAGLQETQYF	TGTGCCAGTAGTATACTAGCGGGGTTACAAGAGACCCAGTACTTC
TRBV20-1	.	19	TRBD2	TRBJ2-1	CSATSPGLAGGPVYNEQFF	TGCAGTGCCACCTCCCCGGGACTAGCGGGAGGGCCTGTATACAATGAGCAGTTCTTC
TRBV11-1	many	15	TRBD2	TRBJ2-7	CASSGAGLFSYEQYF	TGTGCCAGCAGCGGAGCGGGACTATTCTCCTACGAGCAGTACTTC
TRBV7-3	many	18	TRBD2	TRBJ2-7	CASSLVVLAGDESYEQYF	TGTGCCAGCAGCCTAGTAGTGCTAGCGGGGGATGAATCCTACGAGCAGTACTTC
TRBV5-1	.	12	.	TRBJ1-1	CASSSGNTEAFF	TGCGCCAGCAGCTCCGGGAACACTGAAGCTTTCTTT
TRBV9	.	14	.	TRBJ2-3	CASNVGTWTDTQYF	TGTGCCAGCAACGTCGGGACTTGGACAGATACGCAGTATTTT